The 14 T cell receptor beta chains below come from one sample, sequenced in a study of blood T cell repertoires in COVID-19. This table comes from immunoSEQ multiplex PCR, and its TCRdb copy is limited to in-frame clones, with some not included. The sample records around 220,000 clones, 82% being singletons. What was sequenced was peripheral blood. The receptors shown here come from a woman of 80 years or more with COVID-19, enrolled during active disease.

In this sample, this clone turned up a few times. CDR3 region: CASSLSGTGKNGYTF. The CDR3 bases are TGTGCCAGCTCACTTTCCGGGACAGGGAAAAATGGCTACACCTTC. The chain employs TRBV18 and TRBJ1-2, with 9 bases lining up with TRBD1. The CDR3 loop spans 15 amino acids. The V and J ends lost 4 bases and 6 bases, in that order; junction bases with no gene match: 9. Germline assignment: CDR1 KGHSH and CDR2 LQKENI.

The J gene is TRBJ2-1, the V gene TRBV3-1 (or the pseudogene TRBV3-2); 7 bases are shared with TRBD2. CDR1 and CDR2 (germline): LGHDT, YNNKEL (reference sequence). This CDR3 spans 16 amino acids. J lost 5 bases, V lost 2 bases, and 9 bases had no gene match. The CDR3 loop reads CASSQIGASGDNEQFF. The CDR3 bases are TGTGCCAGCAGCCAAATCGGGGCTAGCGGTGACAATGAGCAGTTCTTC.

The rearrangement links TRBV21-1 to TRBJ2-1; the D call TRBD1 from the table was never checked on the DNA. TRBV21-1 is marked as a pseudogene. The length of the CDR3 is 17 residues. CDR3 loop: CASSKASPLRPYNEQFF. The DNA of the CDR3 is TGTGCCAGCAGCAAAGCGAGCCCCCTCAGGCCCTACAATGAGCAGTTCTTC.

This clone was found a few times. The gene calls are TRBV28 and TRBJ1-6; D is unresolved. The CDR3 is made up of 14 amino acids. Per the germline V gene, CDR1 is MDHEN and CDR2 is SYDVKM. Between the trimmed V and J ends, which lost 3 bases and 4 bases, there was a span of 7 bases. This CDR3 is CASSLAGYNSPLHF. CDR3 DNA: TGTGCCAGCAGTTTGGCGGGGTATAATTCACCCCTCCACTTT.

This clone occurred once. This rearrangement joins TRBV7-9 to TRBJ1-1; D might be TRBD1 (5 bases). Germline values: CDR1 SEHNR, CDR2 FQNEAQ (reference sequence). The length of the CDR3 is 12 residues. Trimming took 8 bases from V and 11 from J, leaving 18 bases between them. Written as DNA, the CDR3 is TGTGCCAGCGCCCCATCGTCGGGGGTTGCTTTCTTT. Encoded protein: CASAPSSGVAFF.

The V and J genes are TRBV5-1 and TRBJ2-3; the match to TRBD2 covers 8 bases. The CDR3 covers 15 residues. Germline V gene lookup returns CDR1 SGHRS and CDR2 YFSETQ. The V and J ends lost 0 bases and 5 bases, in that order; junction bases with no gene match: 5. CDR3 sequence (DNA): TGCGCCAGCAGCTTGGGGGGACTAGGGGGAGATACGCAGTATTTT. Encoded protein: CASSLGGLGGDTQYF.

The rearrangement joins TRBV7-8 to TRBJ1-5; 7 nucleotides align to TRBD1. The CDR3 is 17 residues long. Germline V gene sequence: CDR1 SGHVS, CDR2 FQNEAQ. V shed 2 bases, J shed 1 base, and the junction held 8 bases outside the gene matches. The CDR3, as DNA: TGTGCCAGCAGCTTACTCGGGACAGAGTGGAGCAATCAGCCCCAGCATTTT. Translation gives CASSLLGTEWSNQPQHF. The entire variable domain, with the rest obtained from reference TRBV7-8 and TRBJ1-5, is as follows: GAGVSQSPRYKVAKRGQDVALRCDPISGHVSLFWYQQALGQGPEFLTYFQNEAQLDKSGLPSDRFFAERPEGSVSTLKIQRTQQEDSAVYLCASSLLGTEWSNQPQHFGDGTRLSIL.

This clone came up a few times. J is TRBJ1-2 and V is TRBV7-9; TRBD1 might be the D (5 bases). The CDR3 runs to 14 residues. Germline lookup yields CDR1 SEHNR and CDR2 FQNEAQ (reference sequence). V was pared by 1 base and J by 6 bases, with 12 bases between. CDR3 bases: TGTGCCAGCAGCTTAGGTTTGGGGGGAAATGGCTACACCTTC. Translating gives CASSLGLGGNGYTF.

The rearrangement uses TRBV9 and TRBJ2-3; D may be TRBD2 (7 bases). Germline V gene lookup returns CDR1 SGDLS and CDR2 YYNGEE. CDR3 length: 19 amino acids. V was pared by 3 bases and J by 6 bases, with 29 bases between. CDR3 loop: CASSALGGGATGLLDTQYF. The CDR3 DNA reads TGTGCCAGCAGCGCCCTAGGAGGGGGGGCTACCGGGCTCCTGGATACGCAGTATTTT.

V is TRBV5-6 and J is TRBJ2-4, with a weak D call TRBD2 (5 bases). Germline assignment: CDR1 SGHDT and CDR2 YYEEEE. V lost 3 bases, J lost 9 bases, and 13 bases lay in between. The CDR3 is 13 residues long. CDR3 amino acids: CASSYREISIQYF. DNA for the CDR3: TGTGCCAGCAGCTACCGGGAAATAAGCATTCAGTACTTC.

This clone was detected once. The CDR3, as DNA: TGTGCCACCAGCAGAGATCAGGGCGTGTCTGAAGCTTTCTTT. Its protein product is CATSRDQGVSEAFF. This chain joins TRBV15 and TRBJ1-1; weak D call: TRBD1 (5 bases). The CDR3 loop spans 14 amino acids. The V gene's germline CDR1 is LNHNV and CDR2 YYDKDF (reference sequence). V was pared by 0 bases and J by 6 bases, with 11 bases between.

This clone was seen only a few times. V is TRBV30 and J is TRBJ1-2, with a possible D match to TRBD1 (6 bases). The V end was cut by 6 bases, the J end by 4 bases, with 15 bases between. Germline assignment: CDR1 GTSNPN and CDR2 SVGIG (reference sequence). CDR3 size: 13 residues. The CDR3, as DNA: TGTGCCTGTGTTCAGGGGAAAGGCTATGGCTACACCTTC. Its translation: CACVQGKGYGYTF.

This clone was seen a single time. This rearrangement joins TRBV12-5 to TRBJ1-5, with 10 nucleotides matching TRBD1. Per germline, CDR1 LGHNT and CDR2 FRNRAP. The CDR3 length is 21 residues. V shed 4 bases, J shed 0 bases, and the junction held 18 bases outside the gene matches. CDR3 amino acids: CASGSTGGYPPRLLSNQPQHF. CDR3 bases: TGTGCTAGTGGTTCGACAGGGGGCTACCCACCACGACTCCTTAGCAATCAGCCCCAGCATTTT.

The chain uses TRBV7-3 and TRBJ2-3; D is undetermined. The CDR3 is 15 amino acids. V lost 3 bases to trimming and J lost 3 bases, with 13 bases between them. Looked up from germline, CDR1 is SGHTA and CDR2 is FQGTGA. CDR3 sequence: CASSFNSLGTDTQYF. DNA of the CDR3: TGTGCCAGCAGCTTTAACTCCCTCGGGACAGATACGCAGTATTTT.